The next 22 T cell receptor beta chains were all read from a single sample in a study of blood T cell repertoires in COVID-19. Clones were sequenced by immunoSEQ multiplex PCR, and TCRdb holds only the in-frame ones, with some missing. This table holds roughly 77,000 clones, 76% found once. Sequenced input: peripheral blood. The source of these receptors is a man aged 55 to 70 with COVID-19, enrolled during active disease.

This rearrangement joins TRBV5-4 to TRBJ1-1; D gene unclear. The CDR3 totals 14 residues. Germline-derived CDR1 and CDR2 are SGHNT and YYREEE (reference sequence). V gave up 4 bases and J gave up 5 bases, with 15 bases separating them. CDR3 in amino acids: CASSPAREGTEAFF. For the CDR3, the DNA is TGTGCCAGCAGCCCTGCGCGGGAGGGAACTGAAGCTTTCTTT.

The CDR3 reads CASSPGRGAGKETQYF. CDR3 DNA sequence: TGTGCCAGCAGCCCAGGGAGGGGCGCAGGAAAAGAGACCCAGTACTTC. The chain combines TRBV5-6 with TRBJ2-5; 7 nucleotides align to TRBD2. The CDR3 loop spans 16 amino acids. Germline V gives CDR1 SGHDT, CDR2 YYEEEE. V lost 4 bases, J lost 3 bases, and 12 bases stayed unmatched.

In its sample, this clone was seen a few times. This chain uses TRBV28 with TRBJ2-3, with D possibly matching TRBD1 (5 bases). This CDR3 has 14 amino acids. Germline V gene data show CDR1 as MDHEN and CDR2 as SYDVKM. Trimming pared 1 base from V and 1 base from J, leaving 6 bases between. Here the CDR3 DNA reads TGTGCCAGCAGTTTATTACAGGGCACAGATACGCAGTATTTT. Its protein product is CASSLLQGTDTQYF.

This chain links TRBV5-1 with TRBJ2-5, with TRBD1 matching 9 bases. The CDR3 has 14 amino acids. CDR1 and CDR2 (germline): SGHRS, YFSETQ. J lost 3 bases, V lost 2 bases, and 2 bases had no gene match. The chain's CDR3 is CASSLGQGKETQYF. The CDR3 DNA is TGCGCCAGCAGCTTAGGACAGGGGAAAGAGACCCAGTACTTC.

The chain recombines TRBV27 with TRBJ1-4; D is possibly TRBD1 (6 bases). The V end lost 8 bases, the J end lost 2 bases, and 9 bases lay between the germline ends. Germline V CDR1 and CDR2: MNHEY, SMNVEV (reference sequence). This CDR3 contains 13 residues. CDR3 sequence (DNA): TGTGCCAGCCAGGGGTCGACTAATGAAAAACTGTTTTTT. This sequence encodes CASQGSTNEKLFF.

The CDR3: CASSQPGGNEQFF. For the CDR3, the DNA is TGTGCCAGCAGCCAACCGGGAGGCAATGAGCAGTTCTTC. The chain recombines TRBV3-1 (or the pseudogene TRBV3-2) with TRBJ2-1, with 7 bases that match TRBD2. V lost 2 bases and J lost 6; bases outside the gene matches: 1. The CDR3 sequence is 13 residues long. Germline assignment: CDR1 LGHDT and CDR2 YNNKEL (reference sequence).

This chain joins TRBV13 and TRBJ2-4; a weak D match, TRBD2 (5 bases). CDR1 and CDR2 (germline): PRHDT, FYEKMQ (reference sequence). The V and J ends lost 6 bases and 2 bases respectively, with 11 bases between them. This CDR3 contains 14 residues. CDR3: CASRKGGSKNIQYF. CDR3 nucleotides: TGTGCCAGCAGGAAAGGCGGGTCCAAAAACATTCAGTACTTC.

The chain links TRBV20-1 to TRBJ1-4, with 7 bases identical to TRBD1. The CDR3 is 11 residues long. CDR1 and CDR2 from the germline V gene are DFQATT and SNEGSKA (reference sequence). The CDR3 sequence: CSTGDNEKLFF. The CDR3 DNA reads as TGCAGCACAGGGGATAATGAAAAACTGTTTTTT.

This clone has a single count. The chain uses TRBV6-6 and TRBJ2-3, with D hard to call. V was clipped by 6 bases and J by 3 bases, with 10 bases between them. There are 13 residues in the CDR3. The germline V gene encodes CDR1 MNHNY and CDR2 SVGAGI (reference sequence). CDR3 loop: CASSLPPTDTQYF. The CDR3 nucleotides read TGTGCCAGCAGCCTTCCTCCTACAGATACGCAGTATTTT.

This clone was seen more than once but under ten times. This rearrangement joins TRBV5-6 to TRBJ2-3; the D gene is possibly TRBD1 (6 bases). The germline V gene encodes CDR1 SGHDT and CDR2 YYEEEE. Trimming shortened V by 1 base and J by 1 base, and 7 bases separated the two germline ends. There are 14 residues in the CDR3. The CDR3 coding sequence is TGTGCCAGCAGCTTGTCAGGGGGCACAGATACGCAGTATTTT. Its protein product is CASSLSGGTDTQYF.

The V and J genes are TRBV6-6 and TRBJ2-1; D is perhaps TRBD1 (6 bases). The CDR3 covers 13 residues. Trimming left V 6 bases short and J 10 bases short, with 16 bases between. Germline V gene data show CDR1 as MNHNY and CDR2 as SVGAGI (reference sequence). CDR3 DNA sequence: TGTGCCAGCAGATCAATCAGGGGAACCGAGCAGTTCTTC. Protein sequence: CASRSIRGTEQFF.

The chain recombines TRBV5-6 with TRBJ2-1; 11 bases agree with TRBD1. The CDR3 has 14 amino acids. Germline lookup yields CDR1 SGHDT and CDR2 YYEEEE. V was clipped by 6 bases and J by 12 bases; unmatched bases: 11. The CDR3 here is CASKRDRGSGSQFF. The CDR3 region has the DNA TGTGCCAGCAAGAGGGACAGGGGGTCGGGGTCGCAGTTCTTC.

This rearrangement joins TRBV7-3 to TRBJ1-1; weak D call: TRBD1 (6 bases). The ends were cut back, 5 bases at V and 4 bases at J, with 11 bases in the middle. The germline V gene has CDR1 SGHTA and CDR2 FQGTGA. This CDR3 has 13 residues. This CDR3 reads CASSRGQSTEAFF. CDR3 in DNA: TGTGCCAGCAGCAGAGGACAGTCCACTGAAGCTTTCTTT.

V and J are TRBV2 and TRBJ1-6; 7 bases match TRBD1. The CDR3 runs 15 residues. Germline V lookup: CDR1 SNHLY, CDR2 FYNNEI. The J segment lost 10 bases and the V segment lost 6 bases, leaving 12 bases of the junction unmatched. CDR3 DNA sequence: TGTGCCAGCAGCGCGTCAACAGGGGTGGGGTCACCCCTCCACTTT. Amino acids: CASSASTGVGSPLHF.

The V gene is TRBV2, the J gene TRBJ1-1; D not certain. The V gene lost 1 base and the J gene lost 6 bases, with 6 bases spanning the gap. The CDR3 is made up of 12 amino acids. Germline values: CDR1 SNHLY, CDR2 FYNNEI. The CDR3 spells CASSEGLAEAFF. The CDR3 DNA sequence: TGTGCCAGCAGTGAAGGGCTCGCTGAAGCTTTCTTT.

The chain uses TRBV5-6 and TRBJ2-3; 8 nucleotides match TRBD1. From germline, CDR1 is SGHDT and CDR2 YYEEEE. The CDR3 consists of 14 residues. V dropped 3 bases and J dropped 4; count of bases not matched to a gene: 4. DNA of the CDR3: TGTGCCAGCAGCTCGACAGGGGAGGCAGATACGCAGTATTTT. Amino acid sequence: CASSSTGEADTQYF.

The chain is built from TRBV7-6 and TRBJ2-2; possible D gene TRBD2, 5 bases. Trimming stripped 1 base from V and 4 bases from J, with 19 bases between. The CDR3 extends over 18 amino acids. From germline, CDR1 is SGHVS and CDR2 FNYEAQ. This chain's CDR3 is CASSLGASSSPSTGELFF. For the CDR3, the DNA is TGTGCCAGCAGCTTAGGAGCGTCTAGCTCACCATCCACCGGGGAGCTGTTTTTT.

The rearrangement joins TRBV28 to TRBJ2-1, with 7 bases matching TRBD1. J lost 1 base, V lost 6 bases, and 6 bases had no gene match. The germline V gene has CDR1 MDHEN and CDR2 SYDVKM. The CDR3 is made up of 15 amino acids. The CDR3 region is CASSPTGTSYNEQFF. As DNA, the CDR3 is TGTGCCAGCAGCCCGACAGGGACATCCTACAATGAGCAGTTCTTC.

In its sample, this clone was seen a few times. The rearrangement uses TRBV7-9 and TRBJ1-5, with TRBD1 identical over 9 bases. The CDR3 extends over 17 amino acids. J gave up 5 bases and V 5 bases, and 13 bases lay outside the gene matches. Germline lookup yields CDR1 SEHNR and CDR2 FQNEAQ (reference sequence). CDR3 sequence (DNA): TGTGCCAGCAGCCCATATAACGCCGGGACAGGGTATCAGCCCCAGCATTTT. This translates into CASSPYNAGTGYQPQHF.

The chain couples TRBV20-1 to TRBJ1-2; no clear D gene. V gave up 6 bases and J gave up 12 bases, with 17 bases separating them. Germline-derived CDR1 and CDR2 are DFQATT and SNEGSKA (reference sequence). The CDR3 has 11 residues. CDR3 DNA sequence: TGCAGTGCCCGGAGGACGGGGAGGGACACCTTC. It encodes CSARRTGRDTF.

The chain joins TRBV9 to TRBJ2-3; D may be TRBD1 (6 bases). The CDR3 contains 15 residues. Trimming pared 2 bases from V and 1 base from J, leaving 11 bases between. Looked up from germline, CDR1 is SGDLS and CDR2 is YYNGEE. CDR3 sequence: CASSVTGQRTDTQYF. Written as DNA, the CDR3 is TGTGCCAGCAGCGTGACAGGCCAACGCACAGATACGCAGTATTTT.

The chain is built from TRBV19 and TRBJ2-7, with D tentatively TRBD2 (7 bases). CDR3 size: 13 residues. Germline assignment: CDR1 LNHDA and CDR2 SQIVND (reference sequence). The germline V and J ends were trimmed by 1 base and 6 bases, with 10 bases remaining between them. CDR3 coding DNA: TGTGCCAGTAGTATAGGAGGGGGGGGCGAGCAGTACTTC. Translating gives CASSIGGGGEQYF.